Below are 29 T cell receptor beta chains sequenced from a single sample in a study of identical twins. Via MiXCR, TCRdb re-called the 5' RACE reads, giving one row per CDR3 protein. This table holds under 900,000 distinct CDR3 sequences, 10% to 15% found once. A further study also used this sample, focusing on yellow fever vaccine responses in identical twins.

The sequenced sample consisted of PBMCs. The receptors originated from a woman between 18 and 29 years old in good health.

The rearrangement uses TRBV5-1 and TRBJ2-3, with 10 bases fitting TRBD2. Germline-derived CDR1 and CDR2 are SGHRS and YFSETQ. The CDR3 is made up of 16 amino acids. Germline trimming cut 3 bases from V and 2 bases from J; bases unmatched to any gene: 6. The CDR3 spells CASSSSGLAATDTQYF. In DNA, the CDR3 is TGCGCCAGCAGCTCCTCAGGACTAGCGGCCACAGATACGCAGTATTTT.

The rearrangement uses TRBV10-1 and TRBJ2-2; the match to TRBD2 covers 9 bases. The CDR3 consists of 17 residues. The ends lost 0 bases at V and 7 bases at J; junction bases unmatched: 9. Germline CDR1 and CDR2: WNHNN and SYGVQD (reference sequence). CDR3 in DNA: TGCGCCAGCAGTGAGTCCGGTAGCGGGAGACGAAGCGGGGAGCTGTTTTTT. This codes for CASSESGSGRRSGELFF.

The chain is built from TRBV5-1 and TRBJ2-3; 10 bases fit TRBD2. In germline, CDR1 is SGHRS, CDR2 YFSETQ. With V trimmed by 3 bases and J by 1 base, 8 bases remained unmatched. There are 17 residues in the CDR3. DNA for the CDR3: TGCGCCAGCAGCTCAGACCCTAGCGGGGGAGGCACAGATACGCAGTATTTT. This translates into CASSSDPSGGGTDTQYF.

The chain is built from TRBV5-5 and TRBJ1-1; D remains ambiguous. V gave up 5 bases and J gave up 0 bases, with 20 bases separating them. Germline CDR1 reads SGHKS; CDR2 reads YYEKEE (reference sequence). The length of the CDR3 is 17 residues. The CDR3 DNA reads as TGTGCCAGCAGTCCCCGGGCCTCAATACTATTGAACACTGAAGCTTTCTTT. As protein: CASSPRASILLNTEAFF.

The chain is built from TRBV29-1 and TRBJ2-5; 9 bases align to TRBD2. In germline, CDR1 is SQVTM, CDR2 ANQGSEA. Trimming cost V 3 bases and J 2 bases; bases outside gene matches: 1. This CDR3 region has 13 residues. The CDR3 DNA is TGCAGCGTTGATGCGGGGGGGCAAGAGACCCAGTACTTC. Translated, it gives CSVDAGGQETQYF. Full variable domain (remainder filled in from reference TRBV29-1 and TRBJ2-5): SAVISQKPSRDICQRGTSLTIQCQVDSQVTMMFWYRQQPGQSLTLIATANQGSEATYESGFVIDKFPISRPNLTFSTLTVSNMSPEDSSIYLCSVDAGGQETQYFGPGTRLLVL.

This clonotype has only a few counts. CDR3 sequence reads: CASSPSGGENEQFF. Written as DNA, the CDR3 is TGTGCCAGCAGCCCTAGCGGGGGGGAGAATGAGCAGTTCTTC. This chain connects TRBV3-1 to TRBJ2-1; 12 nucleotides align to TRBD2. Germline CDR1 is LGHDT and CDR2 is YNNKEL (reference sequence). The J segment lost 7 bases and the V segment lost 4 bases, leaving 2 bases of the junction unmatched. The CDR3 length is 14 residues.

The rearrangement joins TRBV7-9 to TRBJ2-3, with D perhaps matching TRBD1 (6 bases). CDR3 length: 15 amino acids. Trimming pared 8 bases from V and 1 base from J, leaving 16 bases between. Germline V gives CDR1 SEHNR, CDR2 FQNEAQ (reference sequence). The CDR3 here is CASPALGARTDTQYF. The CDR3 DNA sequence: TGTGCCAGCCCGGCCCTGGGGGCCCGCACAGATACGCAGTATTTT.

There are a few counts of this clonotype. The chain couples TRBV4-2 to TRBJ2-1; D gene uncertain. CDR1 and CDR2 (germline): LGHNA, YNFKEQ. The CDR3 spans 13 residues. V lost 3 bases, J lost 5 bases, and 8 bases lay in between. CDR3 coding DNA: TGTGCCAGCAGCCATCCAAGCAACAATGAGCAGTTCTTC. Translated, it gives CASSHPSNNEQFF.

This clonotype was observed a few times. The rearrangement links TRBV20-1 to TRBJ2-5; 12 bases agree with TRBD1. CDR1 is DFQATT and CDR2 is SNEGSKA in the germline V gene (reference sequence). The CDR3 contains 16 residues. The junction had 6 bases not matched to a gene; V was cut back by 2 bases and J by 2 bases. CDR3 in amino acids: CSARKGTGGWQETQYF. In DNA form, the CDR3 reads TGCAGTGCTAGAAAGGGGACAGGGGGCTGGCAAGAGACCCAGTACTTC.

This clonotype occurred a few times. V and J are TRBV7-9 and TRBJ2-2, with no clear D. Trimming stripped 6 bases from V and 7 bases from J, with 18 bases between. CDR1 and CDR2 (germline): SEHNR, FQNEAQ (reference sequence). The CDR3 is 15 amino acids. The CDR3 loop is CASSTTPNPNGELFF. The CDR3 bases are TGTGCCAGCAGTACAACCCCAAACCCCAACGGGGAGCTGTTTTTT.

This clonotype was seen many times. The chain couples TRBV11-1 to TRBJ2-1, with D hard to call. In germline, CDR1 is SGHAT, CDR2 FQDESV (reference sequence). Trimming removed 2 bases from V and 2 bases from J, with 19 bases in between. CDR3 size: 18 residues. CDR3 loop: CASSLKGPTVGAYNEQFF. Here the CDR3 DNA reads TGTGCCAGCAGCTTAAAGGGCCCCACGGTTGGTGCCTACAATGAGCAGTTCTTC.

In its sample, this clonotype was seen many times. The chain is built from TRBV12-3 or TRBV12-4 and TRBJ2-7, with 12 bases that match TRBD1. The CDR3 runs 15 residues. V was pared by 10 bases and J by 3 bases, with 10 bases of the junction left unmatched. CDR3 DNA: TGTGCCACCCTGGGGACAGGGGGCAAAAACTACGAGCAGTACGTC. This encodes CATLGTGGKNYEQYV.

The chain couples TRBV10-2 to TRBJ2-5; D is uncertain. Per the germline V gene, CDR1 is WSHSY and CDR2 is SAAADI. Trimming took off 0 bases at V and 5 bases at J, with 13 bases between the two ends. CDR3 length: 15 amino acids. The CDR3 reads CASSESVGVGETQYF. CDR3 nucleotide sequence: TGCGCCAGCAGTGAGTCAGTAGGCGTCGGGGAGACCCAGTACTTC.

This clonotype turned up a few times. The chain carries TRBV5-1 and TRBJ2-2; 11 positions match TRBD2. CDR3 length: 16 residues. J was trimmed by 7 bases and V by 5 bases; bases with no gene match: 10. Germline V gene lookup returns CDR1 SGHRS and CDR2 YFSETQ. The CDR3 DNA sequence: TGCGCCAGCAGTCGTCGACTAGCGGGGTACGACGGGGAGCTGTTTTTT. It is translated as CASSRRLAGYDGELFF.

In this sample, this clonotype turned up many times. The chain employs TRBV24-1 and TRBJ2-1; 7 nucleotides align to TRBD1. The CDR3 covers 16 residues. From germline, CDR1 is KGHDR and CDR2 SFDVKD. Losses at the gene ends were 4 bases for V and 6 bases for J; bases not matched to a gene: 11. The CDR3 sequence: CATSDPDDRAGNEQFF. In DNA, the CDR3 is TGTGCCACCAGTGACCCGGACGACAGGGCAGGCAATGAGCAGTTCTTC.

This clonotype was recorded a few times. The gene calls are TRBV12-3 or TRBV12-4 and TRBJ1-2, with 12 bases identical to TRBD1. The CDR3 is 18 residues long. Trimming took 6 bases from V and 3 from J; bases not matched to a gene: 14. This chain's CDR3 is CASSPHSRGTGGDYGYTF. The DNA of the CDR3 is TGTGCCAGCAGCCCACACTCGCGAGGGACAGGGGGCGACTATGGCTACACCTTC.

This clonotype was observed a few times. The chain couples TRBV5-1 to TRBJ2-3, with 9 nucleotides matching TRBD2. V gave up 0 bases and J gave up 3 bases; unmatched junction bases: 8. Germline lookup yields CDR1 SGHRS and CDR2 YFSETQ. This CDR3 has 17 residues. In DNA form, the CDR3 reads TGCGCCAGCAGCTTGGCTGTAGCGGGAGCTCTTACAGATACGCAGTATTTT. This codes for CASSLAVAGALTDTQYF.

This clonotype has a handful of counts. The genes are TRBV10-3 and TRBJ2-3; a weak D match, TRBD2 (6 bases). This CDR3 comprises 15 residues. Germline V gives CDR1 ENHRY, CDR2 SYGVKD. The V and J ends lost 6 bases and 2 bases respectively, with 15 bases between them. CDR3: CAISGGSNSTDTQYF. The DNA for the CDR3 is TGTGCCATCAGCGGGGGATCGAACTCCACAGATACGCAGTATTTT.

V usage is TRBV3-1 and J usage is TRBJ2-1; TRBD2 matches 10 bases. The CDR3 spans 15 residues. Trimming cost V 8 bases and J 3 bases; bases outside gene matches: 7. The germline V gene has CDR1 LGHDT and CDR2 YNNKEL (reference sequence). As DNA, the CDR3 is TGTGCCAGCGAGGAAAGCGGGGGGGTCTACAATGAGCAGTTCTTC. Amino acids: CASEESGGVYNEQFF.

The chain couples TRBV10-2 to TRBJ2-4; possibly TRBD1 or TRBD2 for D (5 bases each). This CDR3 has 16 amino acids. Germline lookup yields CDR1 WSHSY and CDR2 SAAADI. Trimming removed 1 base from V and 5 bases from J, with 15 bases in between. DNA of the CDR3: TGCGCCAGCAGTGAGTGGGGACGCGGTTATGAAAACATTCAGTACTTC. As protein: CASSEWGRGYENIQYF.

The chain joins TRBV24-1 to TRBJ1-2; TRBD1 might be the D (5 bases). Germline CDR1 reads KGHDR; CDR2 reads SFDVKD. CDR3 length equals 13 residues. V was pared by 6 bases and J by 7 bases, with 14 bases between. CDR3 coding DNA: TGTGCCACCAGTAGCCCAGGGTATGGTGGCTACACCTTC. Residues: CATSSPGYGGYTF.

This rearrangement joins TRBV20-1 to TRBJ2-1, with 10 positions matching TRBD1. CDR1 is DFQATT and CDR2 is SNEGSKA in the germline V gene (reference sequence). This CDR3 comprises 17 residues. V lost 5 bases, J lost 0 bases, and 10 bases stayed unmatched. The CDR3 sequence: CSAGRDRGKSSYNEQFF. The CDR3 DNA sequence: TGCAGTGCTGGCCGGGACAGGGGAAAAAGCTCCTACAATGAGCAGTTCTTC.

The V and J genes are TRBV14 and TRBJ2-7, with D unclear. V shed 4 bases and J shed 6 bases, with 28 bases lying between them. The CDR3 spans 18 residues. The germline CDR1 and CDR2 sequences are SGHDN and FVKESK. This CDR3 is CASSPMEGTSPSLLEQYF. The CDR3 DNA follows: TGTGCCAGCAGCCCGATGGAAGGCACAAGTCCCTCCCTACTCGAGCAGTACTTC.

Concerning this clonotype itself: At one of its ends the junction is not consistent with the germline gene, which may arise from a read error. The chain uses TRBV7-2 and TRBJ2-3; D remains unclear. Germline V gene sequence: CDR1 SGHTA, CDR2 FQGNSA. The CDR3 runs 13 residues. The CDR3: CASSLEVTNTQYF. In nucleotides, the CDR3 is TGTGCCAGCAGCTTAGAGGTCACAAATACGCAGTATTTT.

This clonotype was detected many times. This chain joins TRBV28 and TRBJ1-2, with D tentatively TRBD1 (6 bases). Germline V gives CDR1 MDHEN, CDR2 SYDVKM. This CDR3 has 15 amino acids. V dropped 8 bases and J dropped 4 bases, with 20 bases sitting between them. The CDR3 is CASGVRTVGSYGYTF. DNA for the CDR3: TGTGCCAGCGGGGTCCGGACAGTGGGCAGCTATGGCTACACCTTC.

This clonotype was counted many times. The V call is TRBV10-3, the J call TRBJ2-1; a weak D match, TRBD2 (5 bases). The CDR3 runs to 15 residues. The germline CDR1 and CDR2 sequences are ENHRY and SYGVKD. V lost 6 bases, J lost 1 base, and 13 bases lay in between. Here the CDR3 DNA reads TGTGCCATCAGGGACTCCGGAAGGTCCTACAATGAGCAGTTCTTC. Translated: CAIRDSGRSYNEQFF.

The chain links TRBV5-1 to TRBJ1-2, with D possibly TRBD1 on 5 matching bases. Germline V gene sequence: CDR1 SGHRS, CDR2 YFSETQ. V was trimmed by 4 bases and J by 4 bases, leaving 26 bases between them. The CDR3 loop spans 18 amino acids. The DNA for the CDR3 is TGCGCCAGCAGCGTGAGGGACGGCGCGGAACGGAGAGCCTATGGCTACACCTTC. This encodes CASSVRDGAERRAYGYTF.

CDR3: CSARSPRIGEQFF. For the CDR3, the DNA is TGCAGTGCTAGAAGCCCTAGAATCGGGGAGCAGTTCTTC. The chain recombines TRBV20-1 with TRBJ2-1; D gene unclear. Germline V gene sequence: CDR1 DFQATT, CDR2 SNEGSKA (reference sequence). This CDR3 region has 13 residues. Trimming cost V 2 bases and J 10 bases, with 15 bases left between them.

The chain recombines TRBV6-5 with TRBJ2-3; TRBD2 matches 10 bases. The CDR3 is 15 residues long. V lost 3 bases to trimming and J lost 4 bases; unmatched junction nucleotides: 4. The germline V gene has CDR1 MNHEY and CDR2 SVGAGI. In DNA, the CDR3 is TGTGCCAGCAGTTATACTAGCGGGGCGTCAGATACGCAGTATTTT. The encoded protein is CASSYTSGASDTQYF.